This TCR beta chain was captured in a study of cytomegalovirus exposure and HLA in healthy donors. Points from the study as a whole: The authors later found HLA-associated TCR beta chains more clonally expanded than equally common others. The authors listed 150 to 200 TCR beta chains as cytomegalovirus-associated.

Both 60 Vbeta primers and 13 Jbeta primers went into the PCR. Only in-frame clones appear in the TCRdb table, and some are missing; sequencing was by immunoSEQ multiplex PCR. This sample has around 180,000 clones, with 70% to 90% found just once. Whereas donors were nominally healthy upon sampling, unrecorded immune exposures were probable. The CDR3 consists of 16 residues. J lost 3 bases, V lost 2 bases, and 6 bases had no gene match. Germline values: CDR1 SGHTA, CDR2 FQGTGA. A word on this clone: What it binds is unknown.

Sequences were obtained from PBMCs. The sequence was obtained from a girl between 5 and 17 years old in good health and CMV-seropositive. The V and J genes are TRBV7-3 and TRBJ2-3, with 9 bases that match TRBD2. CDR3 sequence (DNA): TGTGCCAGCAGCTTAGCGGCGGGGGGGGATACAGATACGCAGTATTTT. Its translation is CASSLAAGGDTDTQYF.